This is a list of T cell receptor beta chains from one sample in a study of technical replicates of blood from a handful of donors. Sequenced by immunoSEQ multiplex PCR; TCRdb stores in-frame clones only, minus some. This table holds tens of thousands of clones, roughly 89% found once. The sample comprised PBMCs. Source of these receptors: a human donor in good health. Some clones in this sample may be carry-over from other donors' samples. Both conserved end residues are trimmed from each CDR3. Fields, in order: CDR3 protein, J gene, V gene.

CDR3aa: ASSPSGDRALDTIY; j_gene: TRBJ1-3; v_gene: TRBV7-9
CDR3aa: ASSPPGIIRAHHYGYT; j_gene: TRBJ1-2; v_gene: TRBV18
CDR3aa: ASSHKDRVAYEQY; j_gene: TRBJ2-7; v_gene: TRBV18
CDR3aa: ASSGTVFTEAF; j_gene: TRBJ1-1; v_gene: TRBV9
CDR3aa: ATRGRRNTGELF; j_gene: TRBJ2-2; v_gene: TRBV7-2
CDR3aa: ASSVGTGNQPQH; j_gene: TRBJ1-5; v_gene: TRBV7-9
CDR3aa: ASRFETPNTGELF; j_gene: TRBJ2-2; v_gene: TRBV5-1
CDR3aa: ASSERGTSGGADEQF; j_gene: TRBJ2-1; v_gene: TRBV6-4
CDR3aa: ATSSWDRGNQPQH; j_gene: TRBJ1-5; v_gene: TRBV15
CDR3aa: ASSSGAAANYGYT; j_gene: TRBJ1-2; v_gene: TRBV19
CDR3aa: ASSPGQNPQETQY; j_gene: TRBJ2-5; v_gene: TRBV11-3
CDR3aa: ASSQEPGMNEAF; j_gene: TRBJ1-1; v_gene: TRBV4-1
CDR3aa: ASSTYTDTQY; j_gene: TRBJ2-3; v_gene: TRBV19
CDR3aa: ASSLWRTISYEQY; j_gene: TRBJ2-7; v_gene: TRBV7-3
CDR3aa: ASSADRSRGAF; j_gene: TRBJ1-1; v_gene: TRBV5-1
CDR3aa: ASREFTGELF; j_gene: TRBJ2-2; v_gene: TRBV19
CDR3aa: ASSEADRDTGELF; j_gene: TRBJ2-2; v_gene: TRBV10-1
CDR3aa: AIRFRLTGEVEPQH; j_gene: TRBJ1-5; v_gene: TRBV10-3